This T cell receptor beta chain was identified during a study of OX40 agonist ivuxolimab in advanced cancers. Study-level information: Ivuxolimab is an agonistic anti-OX40 (CD134) antibody, and patients were treated with it. Dose-escalation patients' cancers were hepatocellular carcinoma, melanoma, renal cell or head and neck cancer.

Per germline, CDR1 MNHEY and CDR2 SMNVEV (reference sequence). The CDR3 is 15 amino acids. V was pared by 5 bases and J by 14 bases, with 13 bases of the junction left unmatched. For this clone: Antigen: not known.

General study results and limits: Within 6 weeks, CD4+ and CD8+ blood T cells expanded clonally at 0.1 to 3.0 mg/kg. Some nonresponders additionally presented with little normalized T-cell clonal expansion.

Method: immunoSEQ multiplex PCR; TCRdb's copy keeps in-frame clones and lacks some. The data show about 80,000 clones, 92% seen once. This clonotype originated in an adult with an advanced solid tumor such as melanoma, head and neck, liver or kidney cancer. The sample consisted of CD4+ or CD8+ T cells sorted from blood, taken in a trial of the OX40 agonist ivuxolimab. This chain uses TRBV27 with TRBJ2-2; 11 positions match TRBD1. CDR3 in DNA: TGTGCCAGCAGTCCCGGGACAGGGGGTTTTCCCGGTCTGTTTTTT. Residues: CASSPGTGGFPGLFF.